These 21 T cell receptor beta chains came from one sample sequenced in a study of Ad26.COV2.S vaccination and SARS-CoV-2 variants. TCRdb keeps only in-frame clones here, not all; method: immunoSEQ multiplex PCR. The repertoire has around 450,000 clones, 75% to 90% of them found once; the top ten carry around 2.6%. Treatment defined: roughly 20 received Ad26.COV2.S at low or high dose, single or two shots; 5 received placebo; per-sample allocation not given. Collection of the samples took place on day 63 after the first injection of vaccine or placebo. The sequences come from peripheral blood, collected in a trial of Ad26.COV2.S vaccine versus placebo. Source of these receptors: a person aged 18-65 years who received the Ad26.COV2.S COVID-19 vaccine or a placebo.

The rearrangement uses TRBV25-1 and TRBJ1-5; D not certain. V shed 6 bases and J shed 5 bases, with 11 bases lying between them. CDR1 and CDR2 (germline): MGHDK, SYGVNS. CDR3 size: 13 residues. Here the CDR3 reads CASSRSGYQPQHF. In DNA form, the CDR3 reads TGTGCCAGCAGCCGGTCCGGCTATCAGCCCCAGCATTTT. The full variable domain, its missing parts supplied by reference TRBV25-1 and TRBJ1-5, is EADIYQTPRYLVIGTGKKITLECSQTMGHDKMYWYQQDPGMELHLIHYSYGVNSTEKGDLSSESTVSRIRTEHFPLTLESARPSHTSQYLCASSRSGYQPQHFGDGTRLSIL.

In nucleotides, the CDR3 is TGCGCCAGCAGCTTGGAAGCCGCGGCTGTGGGTGAAAAACTGTTTTTT. This gives the protein CASSLEAAAVGEKLFF. The genes are TRBV5-1 and TRBJ1-4; D is unresolved. Trimming left V 0 bases short and J 7 bases short, with 16 bases between. This CDR3 region has 16 residues. Germline V lookup: CDR1 SGHRS, CDR2 YFSETQ.

The chain employs TRBV19 and TRBJ1-2, with no clear D. Trimming took 3 bases from V and 4 from J, leaving 18 bases between them. Germline lookup yields CDR1 LNHDA and CDR2 SQIVND (reference sequence). The CDR3 runs to 16 residues. DNA for the CDR3: TGTGCCAGTAGTATTGGGCCCCGAGGTGTGGGCTATGGCTACACCTTC. Encoded protein: CASSIGPRGVGYGYTF. The full variable domain, completed using reference TRBV19 and TRBJ1-2, is DGGITQSPKYLFRKEGQNVTLSCEQNLNHDAMYWYRQDPGQGLRLIYYSQIVNDFQKGDIAEGYSVSREKKESFPLTVTSAQKNPTAFYLCASSIGPRGVGYGYTFGSGTRLTVV.

The chain employs TRBV5-1 and TRBJ1-4; no reliable D call. Looked up from germline, CDR1 is SGHRS and CDR2 is YFSETQ. V shed 1 base and J shed 6 bases, with 7 bases lying between them. The CDR3 has 13 residues. CDR3 protein: CASSLIGYEKLFF. DNA of the CDR3: TGCGCCAGCAGCTTGATCGGTTATGAAAAACTGTTTTTT.

The chain has TRBV19 and TRBJ1-1; 10 bases align to TRBD1. V trimming: 5 bases; J trimming: 5 bases; junction bases outside the gene matches: 2. Looked up from germline, CDR1 is LNHDA and CDR2 is SQIVND (reference sequence). This CDR3 comprises 13 residues. CDR3 coding DNA: TGTGCCAGTAGTTGGGGACAGGGGACTGAAGCTTTCTTT. It translates to CASSWGQGTEAFF.

The chain links TRBV5-1 to TRBJ1-1; tentative D call: TRBD1 (6 bases). The CDR3 runs to 15 residues. CDR1 and CDR2 from the germline V gene are SGHRS and YFSETQ. The V and J ends lost 0 bases and 5 bases respectively, with 14 bases between them. CDR3: CASSLGPGARTEAFF. CDR3 DNA: TGCGCCAGCAGCTTGGGTCCGGGGGCGCGGACTGAAGCTTTCTTT.

This sequence joins TRBV5-1 and TRBJ2-3; 8 positions match TRBD2. Per the germline V gene, CDR1 is SGHRS and CDR2 is YFSETQ. V shed 5 bases and J 1 base; nucleotides not matched to a gene: 9. The CDR3 length is 16 residues. DNA of the CDR3: TGCGCCAGCAGGCGGCGGGAGGTATGGGGCACAGATACGCAGTATTTT. It is translated as CASRRREVWGTDTQYF.

The V and J genes are TRBV18 and TRBJ2-1; TRBD2 matches at 10 bases. The junction had 9 bases not matched to a gene; V was cut back by 3 bases and J by 7 bases. Germline CDR1 is KGHSH and CDR2 is LQKENI. This CDR3 has 16 residues. The CDR3 DNA follows: TGTGCCAGCTCACCCAGAGCGGGAGGGCCGTGGAATGAGCAGTTCTTC. Translated, it gives CASSPRAGGPWNEQFF.

The chain is built from TRBV10-3 and TRBJ2-2; D is uncertain. Germline loops: CDR1 ENHRY, CDR2 SYGVKD. Trimming removed 3 bases from V and 1 base from J, with 9 bases in between. The CDR3 has 15 amino acids. The CDR3 sequence: CAISDSVLNTGELFF. The CDR3, as DNA: TGTGCCATCAGTGACTCAGTCCTGAACACCGGGGAGCTGTTTTTT.

This clone was seen only once. The chain uses TRBV5-1 and TRBJ1-5; 10 bases agree with TRBD1. This CDR3 region has 15 residues. Unmatched junction bases numbered 5, after V lost 4 bases and J lost 4 bases. The germline gives CDR1 SGHRS, CDR2 YFSETQ. The CDR3 here is CASSLGTGVNQPQHF. The DNA for the CDR3 is TGCGCCAGCAGCCTCGGGACAGGGGTAAATCAGCCCCAGCATTTT.

This CDR3 reads CASSFFSGAEAFF. The CDR3 DNA follows: TGCGCCAGCAGCTTCTTTTCGGGGGCTGAAGCTTTCTTT. The chain recombines TRBV5-1 with TRBJ1-1, with a weak D call TRBD1 (5 bases). CDR3 length: 13 residues. The V end lost 2 bases, the J end lost 6 bases, and 11 bases lay between the germline ends. Per germline, CDR1 SGHRS and CDR2 YFSETQ.

Only one count was recorded for this clone. The V gene is TRBV6-2 or TRBV6-3, the J gene TRBJ2-7, with a weak D call TRBD2 (6 bases). The CDR3 has 16 residues. Germline CDR1 and CDR2: MNHEY and SVGEGT. V lost 6 bases and J lost 2, with 20 bases in between. The CDR3 bases are TGTGCCAGCAGCCCCAGCCGGGGGATCGTTACCTACGAGCAGTACGTC. As protein: CASSPSRGIVTYEQYV.

The genes are TRBV5-1 and TRBJ1-2, with D possibly being TRBD1 (5 bases). This CDR3 is 16 amino acids long. CDR1 SGHRS and CDR2 YFSETQ come from the germline V gene. V lost 5 bases and J lost 2, with 19 bases in between. The CDR3, as DNA: TGCGCCAGCAGACAAGACAGCGCCCAAGGGAACTATGGCTACACCTTC. Translated: CASRQDSAQGNYGYTF.

This rearrangement joins TRBV19 to TRBJ1-5; D is perhaps TRBD1 (5 bases). V was pared by 5 bases and J by 3 bases, with 11 bases between. Germline assignment: CDR1 LNHDA and CDR2 SQIVND (reference sequence). There are 14 residues in the CDR3. CDR3 loop: CASSRFRDNQPQHF. The CDR3 DNA reads TGTGCCAGTAGTCGATTCAGGGACAATCAGCCCCAGCATTTT.

This sequence joins TRBV7-9 and TRBJ2-7; 7 positions match TRBD1. The CDR3 extends over 15 amino acids. Germline CDR1 SEHNR, CDR2 FQNEAQ (reference sequence). The V gene end was trimmed by 9 bases and the J gene end by 4 bases; junction bases not matched to a gene: 15. The CDR3 sequence: CARRKGDSLPYEQYV. The CDR3 region has the DNA TGTGCCAGAAGAAAAGGGGACAGCCTGCCGTACGAGCAGTACGTC.

The genes are TRBV18 and TRBJ2-5; 12 positions match TRBD2. CDR3 length: 15 amino acids. The V and J ends lost 3 bases and 5 bases, in that order; junction bases with no gene match: 4. CDR1 is KGHSH and CDR2 is LQKENI in the germline V gene. The CDR3 spells CASSPTSGSRETQYF. The CDR3 DNA is TGTGCCAGCTCACCGACTAGCGGGAGTAGGGAGACCCAGTACTTC.

The V call is TRBV6-1, the J call TRBJ2-7, with TRBD1 as a possible D gene (5 bases). Per germline, CDR1 MNHNS and CDR2 SASEGT. CDR3 length equals 14 residues. With 0 bases removed from V and 2 bases from J, the gap between germline ends came to 8 bases. The CDR3 DNA reads as TGTGCCAGCAGTGAAGCGCAGGGAACCTACGAGCAGTACTTC. Protein: CASSEAQGTYEQYF.

The chain is built from TRBV7-8 and TRBJ1-4; TRBD1 agrees at 9 bases. V was clipped by 1 base and J by 10 bases; unmatched bases: 4. This CDR3 is 14 amino acids long. Germline values: CDR1 SGHVS, CDR2 FQNEAQ. Here the CDR3 reads CASSLGQGVGKLFF. In DNA form, the CDR3 reads TGTGCCAGCAGCTTAGGACAGGGGGTTGGAAAACTGTTTTTT.

The V gene is TRBV6-5, the J gene TRBJ2-7; TRBD1 is a possible D gene (6 bases). V was shortened by 0 bases and J by 2 bases, with 11 bases between the two germline ends. Germline CDR1 reads MNHEY; CDR2 reads SVGAGI. This CDR3 has 15 residues. The CDR3: CASSYSRDTPYEQYF. CDR3 nucleotide sequence: TGTGCCAGCAGTTACTCCCGGGACACCCCCTACGAGCAGTACTTC.

The gene calls are TRBV23-1 and TRBJ1-2; D not resolved. TRBV23-1 qualifies as an ORF whose function is uncertain. V lost 0 bases, J lost 4 bases, and 18 bases lay in between. This CDR3 is built from 17 residues. The CDR3 is CASSQSRGARHPYGYTF. The CDR3 nucleotides are TGCGCCAGCAGTCAATCGCGAGGCGCGCGACATCCCTATGGCTACACCTTC.

V is TRBV2 and J is TRBJ2-5, with D maybe TRBD1 (6 bases). This CDR3 has 14 residues. Germline CDR1 and CDR2: SNHLY and FYNNEI. With 4 bases removed from V and 2 bases from J, the gap between germline ends came to 11 bases. The CDR3 DNA is TGTGCCAGCAGTGCGACAGGAAGACAAGAGACCCAGTACTTC. This sequence encodes CASSATGRQETQYF.